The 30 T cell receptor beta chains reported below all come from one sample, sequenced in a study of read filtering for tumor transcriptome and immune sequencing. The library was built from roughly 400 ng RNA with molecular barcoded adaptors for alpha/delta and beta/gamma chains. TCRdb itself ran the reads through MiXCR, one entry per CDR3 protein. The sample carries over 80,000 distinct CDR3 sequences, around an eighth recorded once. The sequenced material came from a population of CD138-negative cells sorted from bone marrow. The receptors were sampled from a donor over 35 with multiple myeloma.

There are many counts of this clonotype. As DNA, the CDR3 is TGTGCCAGCAGCTTAGGAGGAGGTAGCGGGAGGGCCGAAGAGCAGTTCTTC. Protein product: CASSLGGGSGRAEEQFF. The chain carries TRBV11-2 and TRBJ2-1; TRBD2 matches 11 bases. This CDR3 is built from 17 residues. Trimming took 1 base from V and 10 from J; bases not matched to a gene: 12. CDR1 SGHAT and CDR2 FQNNGV come from the germline V gene. Complete variable domain (other parts from reference TRBV11-2 and TRBJ2-1): EAGVAQSPRYKIIEKRQSVAFWCNPISGHATLYWYQQILGQGPKLLIQFQNNGVVDDSQLPKDRFSAERLKGVDSTLKIQPAKLEDSAVYLCASSLGGGSGRAEEQFFGPGTRLTVL.

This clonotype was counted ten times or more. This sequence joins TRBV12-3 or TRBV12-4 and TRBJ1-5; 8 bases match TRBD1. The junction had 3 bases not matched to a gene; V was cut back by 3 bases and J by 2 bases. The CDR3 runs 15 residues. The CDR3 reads CASSFMDRGNQPQHF. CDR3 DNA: TGTGCCAGCAGTTTTATGGACAGGGGCAATCAGCCCCAGCATTTT.

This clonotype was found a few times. The CDR3 loop reads CASSIGYRGPLNTEAFF. Written as DNA, the CDR3 is TGTGCCAGTAGTATAGGGTACAGGGGGCCCCTGAACACTGAAGCTTTCTTT. The V gene is TRBV19, the J gene TRBJ1-1, with TRBD1 identical over 9 bases. The CDR3 spans 17 residues. V lost 1 base, J lost 0 bases, and 6 bases stayed unmatched. CDR1 and CDR2 (germline): LNHDA, SQIVND (reference sequence). Combining the CDR3 with reference TRBV19 and TRBJ1-1 gives the whole variable domain DGGITQSPKYLFRKEGQNVTLSCEQNLNHDAMYWYRQDPGQGLRLIYYSQIVNDFQKGDIAEGYSVSREKKESFPLTVTSAQKNPTAFYLCASSIGYRGPLNTEAFFGQGTRLTVV.

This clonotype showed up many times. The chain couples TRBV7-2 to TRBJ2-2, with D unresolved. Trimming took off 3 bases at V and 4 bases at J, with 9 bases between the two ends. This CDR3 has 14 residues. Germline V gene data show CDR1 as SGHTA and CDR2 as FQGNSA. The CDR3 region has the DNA TGTGCCAGCAGCTTGGTAGAGGTCACCGGGGAGCTGTTTTTT. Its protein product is CASSLVEVTGELFF.

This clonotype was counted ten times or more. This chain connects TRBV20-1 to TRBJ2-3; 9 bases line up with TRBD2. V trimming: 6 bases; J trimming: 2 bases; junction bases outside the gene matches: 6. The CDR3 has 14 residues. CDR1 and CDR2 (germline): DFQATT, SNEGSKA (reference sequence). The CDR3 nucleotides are TGCAGTGCAGGGCGGGAGGGCCTCACAGATACGCAGTATTTT. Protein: CSAGREGLTDTQYF.

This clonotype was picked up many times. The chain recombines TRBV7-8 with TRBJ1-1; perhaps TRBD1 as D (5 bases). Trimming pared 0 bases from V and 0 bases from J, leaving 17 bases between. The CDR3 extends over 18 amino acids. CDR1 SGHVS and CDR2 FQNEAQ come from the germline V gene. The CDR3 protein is CASSLAGGRTALNTEAFF. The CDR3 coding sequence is TGTGCCAGCAGCTTAGCCGGGGGACGTACCGCCTTGAACACTGAAGCTTTCTTT.

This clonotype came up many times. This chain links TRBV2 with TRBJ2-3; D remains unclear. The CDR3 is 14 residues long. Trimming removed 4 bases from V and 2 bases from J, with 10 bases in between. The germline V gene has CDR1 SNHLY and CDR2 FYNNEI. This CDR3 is CASSGGPFTDTQYF. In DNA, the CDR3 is TGTGCCAGCAGTGGTGGACCGTTCACAGATACGCAGTATTTT.

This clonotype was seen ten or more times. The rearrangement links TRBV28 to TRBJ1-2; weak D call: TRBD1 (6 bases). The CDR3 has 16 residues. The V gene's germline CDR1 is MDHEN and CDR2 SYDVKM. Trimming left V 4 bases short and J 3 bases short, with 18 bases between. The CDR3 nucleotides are TGTGCCAGCAGTTCCCCGGCGGTGGGGGGCTACTATGGCTACACCTTC. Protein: CASSSPAVGGYYGYTF.

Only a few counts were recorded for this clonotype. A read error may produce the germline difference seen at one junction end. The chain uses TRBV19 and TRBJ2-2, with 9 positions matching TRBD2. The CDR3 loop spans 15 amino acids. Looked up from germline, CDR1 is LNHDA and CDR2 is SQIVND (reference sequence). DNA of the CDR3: TGTGCCAGTAGTATGCATGCGGGAGGGTACGGGGAGCTATTTTTT. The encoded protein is CASSMHAGGYGELFF.

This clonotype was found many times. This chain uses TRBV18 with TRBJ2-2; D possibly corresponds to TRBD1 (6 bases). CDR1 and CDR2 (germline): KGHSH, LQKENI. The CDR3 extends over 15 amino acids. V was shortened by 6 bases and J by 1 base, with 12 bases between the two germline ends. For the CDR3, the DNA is TGTGCCAGCTCCCGACGGACAGAGAACACCGGGGAGCTGTTTTTT. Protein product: CASSRRTENTGELFF.

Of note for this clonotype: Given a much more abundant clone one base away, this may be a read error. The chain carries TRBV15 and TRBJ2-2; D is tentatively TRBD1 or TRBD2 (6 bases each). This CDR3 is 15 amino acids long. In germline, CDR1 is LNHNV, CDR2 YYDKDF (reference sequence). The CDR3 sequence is CATSRDWGAHGEPFF. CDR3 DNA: TGTGCCACCAGCAGAGATTGGGGGGCTCACGGGGAGCCGTTTTTT.

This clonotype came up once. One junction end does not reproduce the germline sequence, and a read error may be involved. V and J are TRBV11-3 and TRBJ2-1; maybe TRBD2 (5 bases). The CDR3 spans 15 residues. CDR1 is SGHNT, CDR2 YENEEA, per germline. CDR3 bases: TGTGCCAGCAGCTCTGGCGGGTCCTCCTGCAATGAGCGGTTCTTC. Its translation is CASSSGGSSCNERFF.

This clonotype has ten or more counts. The CDR3 sequence: CASSLAGLAFTYEQYF. The CDR3 bases are TGTGCCAGCAGCTTAGCCGGACTAGCTTTTACCTACGAGCAGTACTTC. V and J are TRBV11-2 and TRBJ2-7; 8 bases line up with TRBD2. CDR1 is SGHAT, CDR2 FQNNGV, per germline. The CDR3 totals 16 residues. Trimming took 1 base from V and 2 from J; bases not matched to a gene: 7. The whole variable domain, filled in from reference TRBV11-2 and TRBJ2-7, reads EAGVAQSPRYKIIEKRQSVAFWCNPISGHATLYWYQQILGQGPKLLIQFQNNGVVDDSQLPKDRFSAERLKGVDSTLKIQPAKLEDSAVYLCASSLAGLAFTYEQYFGPGTRLTVT.

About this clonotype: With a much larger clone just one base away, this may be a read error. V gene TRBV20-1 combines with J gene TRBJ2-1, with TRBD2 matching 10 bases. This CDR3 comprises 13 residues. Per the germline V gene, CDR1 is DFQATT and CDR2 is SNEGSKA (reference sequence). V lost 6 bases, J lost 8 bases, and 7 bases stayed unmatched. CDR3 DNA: TGCAGTGCCCGGGCTAGCGGGAGCGATGAGCAGTTCTTC. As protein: CSARASGSDEQFF.

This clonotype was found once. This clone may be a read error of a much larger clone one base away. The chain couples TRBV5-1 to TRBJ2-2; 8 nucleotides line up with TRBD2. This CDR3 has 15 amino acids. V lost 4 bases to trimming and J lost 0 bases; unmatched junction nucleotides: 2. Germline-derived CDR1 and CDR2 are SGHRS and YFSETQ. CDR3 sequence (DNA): TGCGCCAGCAGCGGTAGCGGGGCGAACACCGGGGAGCTGTTTTTT. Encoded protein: CASSGSGANTGELFF.

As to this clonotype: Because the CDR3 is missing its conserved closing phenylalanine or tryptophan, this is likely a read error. CDR3 coding DNA: TGTGCCAGCAGTTTTCAGGGGCCCGGGGAGCTGTTTTTA. Its protein is CASSFQGPGELFL. The chain recombines TRBV12-3 or TRBV12-4 with TRBJ2-2; D perhaps matches TRBD1 (6 bases). V was clipped by 3 bases and J by 6 bases, with 8 bases between them. CDR3 length: 13 residues.

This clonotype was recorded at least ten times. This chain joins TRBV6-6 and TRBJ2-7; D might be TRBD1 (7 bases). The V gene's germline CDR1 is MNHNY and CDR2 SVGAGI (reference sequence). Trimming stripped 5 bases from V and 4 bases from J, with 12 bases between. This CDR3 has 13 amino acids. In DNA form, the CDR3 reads TGTGCCAGCAGTCAGGGGGGACAGTACGAGCAGTACTTC. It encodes CASSQGGQYEQYF.

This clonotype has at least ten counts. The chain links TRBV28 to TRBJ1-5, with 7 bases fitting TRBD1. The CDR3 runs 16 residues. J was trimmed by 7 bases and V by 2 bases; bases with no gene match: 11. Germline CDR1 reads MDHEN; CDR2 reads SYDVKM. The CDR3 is CASSLSRQGGYQPQHF. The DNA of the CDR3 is TGTGCCAGCAGTTTAAGCCGACAGGGCGGTTACCAGCCCCAGCATTTT. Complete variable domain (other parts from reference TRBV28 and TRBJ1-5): DVKVTQSSRYLVKRTGEKVFLECVQDMDHENMFWYRQDPGLGLRLIYFSYDVKMKEKGDIPEGYSVSREKKERFSLILESASTNQTSMYLCASSLSRQGGYQPQHFGDGTRLSIL.

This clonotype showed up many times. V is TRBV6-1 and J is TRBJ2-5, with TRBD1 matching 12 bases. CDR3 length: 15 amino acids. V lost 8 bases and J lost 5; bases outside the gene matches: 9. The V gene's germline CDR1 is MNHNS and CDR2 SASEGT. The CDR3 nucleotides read TGTGCCAGCCAACGTTCCGGGACAGGGGGCGAGACCCAGTACTTC. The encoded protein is CASQRSGTGGETQYF.

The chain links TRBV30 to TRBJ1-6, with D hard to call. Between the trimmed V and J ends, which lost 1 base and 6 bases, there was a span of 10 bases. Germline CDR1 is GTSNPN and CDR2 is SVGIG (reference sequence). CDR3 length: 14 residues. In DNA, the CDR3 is TGTGCCTGGAGTGCCCTGGTGGGTAATTCACCCCTCCACTTT. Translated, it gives CAWSALVGNSPLHF.

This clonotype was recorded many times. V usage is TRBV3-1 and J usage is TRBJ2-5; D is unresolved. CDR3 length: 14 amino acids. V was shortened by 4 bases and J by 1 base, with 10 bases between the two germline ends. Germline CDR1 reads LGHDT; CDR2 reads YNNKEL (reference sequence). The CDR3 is CASSLRASQETQYF. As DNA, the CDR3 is TGTGCCAGCAGCCTCCGGGCCTCCCAAGAGACCCAGTACTTC.

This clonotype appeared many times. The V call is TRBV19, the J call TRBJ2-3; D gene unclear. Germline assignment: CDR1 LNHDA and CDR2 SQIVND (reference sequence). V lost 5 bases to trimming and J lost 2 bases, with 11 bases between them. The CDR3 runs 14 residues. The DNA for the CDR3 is TGTGCCAGTAGTCCCCCGACTTACACAGATACGCAGTATTTT. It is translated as CASSPPTYTDTQYF.

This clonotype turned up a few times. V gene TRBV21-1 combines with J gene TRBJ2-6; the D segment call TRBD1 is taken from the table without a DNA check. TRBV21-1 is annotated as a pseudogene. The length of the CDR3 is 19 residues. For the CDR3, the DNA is TGTGCCAGCAGCATATTGGACAGGACGACCCCCTCTGGGGCCAACGTCCTGACTTTC. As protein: CASSILDRTTPSGANVLTF.

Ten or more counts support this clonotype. The CDR3 sequence: CASSPAGAGNMNTEAFF. CDR3 nucleotides: TGCGCCAGCAGCCCAGCGGGCGCGGGTAATATGAACACTGAAGCTTTCTTT. This chain connects TRBV4-1 to TRBJ1-1; D not resolved. Germline V gene data show CDR1 as MGHRA and CDR2 as YSYEKL. Trimming shortened V by 4 bases and J by 0 bases, and 18 bases separated the two germline ends. The CDR3 totals 17 residues.

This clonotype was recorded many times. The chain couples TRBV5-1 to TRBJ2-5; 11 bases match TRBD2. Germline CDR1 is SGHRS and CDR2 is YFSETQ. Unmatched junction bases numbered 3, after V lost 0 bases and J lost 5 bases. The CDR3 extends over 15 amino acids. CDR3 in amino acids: CASSLVLAGEETQYF. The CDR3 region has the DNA TGCGCCAGCAGCTTGGTACTAGCGGGAGAGGAGACCCAGTACTTC.

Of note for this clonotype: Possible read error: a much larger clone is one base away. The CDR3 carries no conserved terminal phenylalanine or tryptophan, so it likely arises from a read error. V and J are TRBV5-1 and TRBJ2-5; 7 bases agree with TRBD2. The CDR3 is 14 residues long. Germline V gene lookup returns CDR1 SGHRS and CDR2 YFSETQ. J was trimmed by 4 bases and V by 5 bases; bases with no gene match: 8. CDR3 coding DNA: TGCGCCAGCAGGACTCAAGCGGGATCAGAGACCCAGTACCTC. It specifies CASRTQAGSETQYL.

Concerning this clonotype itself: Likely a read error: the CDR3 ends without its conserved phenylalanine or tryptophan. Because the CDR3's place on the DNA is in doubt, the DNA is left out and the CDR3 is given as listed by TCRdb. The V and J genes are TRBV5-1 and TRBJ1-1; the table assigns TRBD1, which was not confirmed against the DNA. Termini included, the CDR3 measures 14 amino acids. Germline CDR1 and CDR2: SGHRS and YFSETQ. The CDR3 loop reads CASSLDSGGRQISL.

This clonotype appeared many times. CDR3 nucleotides: TGTGCCAGCAGTGAGACGGGGAGTACTCAGCCCCAGCATTTT. Its protein is CASSETGSTQPQHF. V gene TRBV25-1 combines with J gene TRBJ1-5; the D is unclear. The CDR3 extends over 14 amino acids. V was clipped by 3 bases and J by 6 bases, with 12 bases between them. Germline CDR1 and CDR2: MGHDK and SYGVNS.

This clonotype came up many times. CDR3 protein: CASSQTSGLASIYNEQFF. CDR3 in DNA: TGCGCCAGCAGCCAAACGTCGGGACTAGCGAGTATTTACAATGAGCAGTTCTTC. The chain recombines TRBV4-1 with TRBJ2-1; 10 bases map to TRBD2. Germline V gene data show CDR1 as MGHRA and CDR2 as YSYEKL. Trimming cost V 2 bases and J 4 bases; bases outside gene matches: 11. This CDR3 region has 18 residues.

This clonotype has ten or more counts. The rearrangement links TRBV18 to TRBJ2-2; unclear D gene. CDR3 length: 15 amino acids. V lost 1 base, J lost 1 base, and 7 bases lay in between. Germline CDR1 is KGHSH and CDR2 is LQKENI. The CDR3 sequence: CASSPRTENTGELFF. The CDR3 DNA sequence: TGTGCCAGCTCACCACGAACAGAGAACACCGGGGAGCTGTTTTTT.